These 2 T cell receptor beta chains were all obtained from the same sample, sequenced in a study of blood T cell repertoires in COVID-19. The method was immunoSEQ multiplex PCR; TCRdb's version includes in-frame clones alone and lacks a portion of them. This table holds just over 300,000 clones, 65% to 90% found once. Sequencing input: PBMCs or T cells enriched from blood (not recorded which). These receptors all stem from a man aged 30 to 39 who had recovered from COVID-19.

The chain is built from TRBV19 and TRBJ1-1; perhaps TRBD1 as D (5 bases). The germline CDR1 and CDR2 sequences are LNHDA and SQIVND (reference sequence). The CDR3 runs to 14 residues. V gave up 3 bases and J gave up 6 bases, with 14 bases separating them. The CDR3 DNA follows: TGTGCCAGTAGTATTTGGGGCCCTAGGGCTGAAGCTTTCTTT. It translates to CASSIWGPRAEAFF. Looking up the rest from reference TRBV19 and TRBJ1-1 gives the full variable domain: DGGITQSPKYLFRKEGQNVTLSCEQNLNHDAMYWYRQDPGQGLRLIYYSQIVNDFQKGDIAEGYSVSREKKESFPLTVTSAQKNPTAFYLCASSIWGPRAEAFFGQGTRLTVV.

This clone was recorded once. CDR3 sequence (DNA): TGTGCCAGCAGGCCCGGGACAGGGGGCTTCACCATATATTTT. Protein product: CASRPGTGGFTIYF. The rearrangement joins TRBV7-9 to TRBJ1-3, with 12 bases matching TRBD1. This CDR3 is built from 14 residues. The junction had 6 bases not matched to a gene; V was cut back by 6 bases and J by 9 bases. CDR1 is SEHNR and CDR2 is FQNEAQ in the germline V gene (reference sequence).